This T cell receptor beta chain was retrieved from a study of cytomegalovirus exposure and HLA in healthy donors. Study results and caveats: The study designated fewer than 200 TCR beta chains cytomegalovirus-associated.

Points on this clone: Its target is not known.

Profiling relied on immunoSEQ multiplex PCR, and the TCRdb table lists in-frame clones only, not all of them. The table has roughly 150,000 clones, less than 90% seen once. This CDR3 is built from 14 residues. The germline gives CDR1 SQVTM, CDR2 ANQGSEA. V shed 6 bases and J 4 bases; nucleotides not matched to a gene: 6. Input material: PBMCs. The receptor comes from a young woman in good health and CMV-seronegative. The gene calls are TRBV29-1 and TRBJ2-1; TRBD2 matches 10 bases. The CDR3: CSVVAGGLYNEQFF. The CDR3 DNA reads as TGCAGCGTAGTAGCGGGAGGACTTTACAATGAGCAGTTCTTC.